Below, 17 T cell receptor beta chains from the same sample are listed, as sequenced in a study of early T cells in non-severe SARS-CoV-2 infection. MiXCR, applied by TCRdb to the 5' RACE reads, yields one record per CDR3 protein. The data show tens of thousands of distinct CDR3 sequences, roughly an eighth seen once. The starting material was whole blood, obtained at baseline. Receptor source: an adult who was a healthcare worker with PCR-confirmed SARS-CoV-2 infection or an uninfected control (not recorded which).

The J gene is TRBJ2-7, the V gene TRBV27; possibly TRBD2 for D (7 bases). Germline CDR1 is MNHEY and CDR2 is SMNVEV (reference sequence). V dropped 5 bases and J dropped 4 bases, with 15 bases sitting between them. The CDR3 is 14 amino acids. The DNA for the CDR3 is TGTGCCAGCAGTCCTGCGGGGGCCGTATACGAGCAGTACTTC. This gives the protein CASSPAGAVYEQYF.

The chain is built from TRBV10-2 and TRBJ2-1; no clear D gene. From germline, CDR1 is WSHSY and CDR2 SAAADI. CDR3 length equals 14 residues. V lost 8 bases, J lost 0 bases, and 11 bases lay in between. The CDR3 nucleotides are TGCGCCAGCTCCCGTCGGAGCTCCTACAATGAGCAGTTCTTC. It encodes CASSRRSSYNEQFF.

This clonotype came up a few times. The gene calls are TRBV9 and TRBJ2-1; TRBD2 aligns across 9 bases. CDR3 length: 18 residues. V lost 4 bases and J lost 0; bases outside the gene matches: 11. Germline V gene data show CDR1 as SGDLS and CDR2 as YYNGEE. The CDR3, as DNA: TGTGCCAGCAGCCCCAGACTAGCGGCTTTGAGCTCCTACAATGAGCAGTTCTTC. Translating it yields CASSPRLAALSSYNEQFF.

There are a few counts of this clonotype. The V call is TRBV15, the J call TRBJ2-7, with no clear D. CDR1 and CDR2 (germline): LNHNV, YYDKDF (reference sequence). CDR3 length equals 14 residues. With 1 base removed from V and 2 bases from J, the gap between germline ends came to 9 bases. CDR3 in amino acids: CATSRAGTTYEQYF. Here the CDR3 DNA reads TGTGCCACCAGCAGAGCCGGCACCACCTACGAGCAGTACTTC.

The chain combines TRBV10-3 with TRBJ2-7; the D gene is possibly TRBD2 (6 bases). Germline CDR1 reads ENHRY; CDR2 reads SYGVKD. V was trimmed by 3 bases and J by 7 bases, leaving 16 bases between them. The CDR3 length is 14 residues. CDR3 residues: CAISEGAGEEEQYF. The CDR3 nucleotides are TGTGCCATCAGTGAAGGAGCGGGTGAAGAAGAGCAGTACTTC.

This clonotype was picked up a small number of times. This chain uses TRBV10-3 with TRBJ2-7, with D tentatively TRBD1 (7 bases). Germline V lookup: CDR1 ENHRY, CDR2 SYGVKD. Trimming took off 8 bases at V and 5 bases at J, with 31 bases between the two ends. This CDR3 comprises 18 residues. CDR3 residues: CAIATPQGTGVPSDEQYF. CDR3 DNA: TGTGCCATCGCGACCCCACAGGGGACTGGTGTTCCGTCGGACGAGCAGTACTTC.

Here the CDR3 reads CASSLGRGGGNTIYF. CDR3 coding DNA: TGTGCCAGCAGCTTAGGCAGGGGAGGTGGAAACACCATATATTTT. The chain is built from TRBV7-2 and TRBJ1-3, with D perhaps matching TRBD1 (6 bases). V was clipped by 1 base and J by 3 bases, with 10 bases between them. CDR1 and CDR2 from the germline V gene are SGHTA and FQGNSA. There are 15 residues in the CDR3.

This clonotype was counted many times. J is TRBJ1-1 and V is TRBV20-1, with TRBD1 matching over 11 bases. The V segment lost 2 bases and the J segment 6 bases; nucleotides outside the gene matches: 5. Germline lookup yields CDR1 DFQATT and CDR2 SNEGSKA (reference sequence). CDR3 size: 14 residues. CDR3 loop: CSARPGQGESEAFF. Written as DNA, the CDR3 is TGCAGTGCTAGACCGGGACAGGGGGAATCTGAAGCTTTCTTT.

This clonotype came up a few times. The chain has TRBV18 and TRBJ2-2; TRBD2 matches at 9 bases. V lost 3 bases, J lost 3 bases, and 5 bases stayed unmatched. The CDR3 sequence is 16 residues long. CDR1 is KGHSH, CDR2 LQKENI, per germline. CDR3 in amino acids: CASSPTGGRDTGELFF. CDR3 DNA sequence: TGTGCCAGCTCACCCACCGGCGGGAGGGACACCGGGGAGCTGTTTTTT.

There are many counts of this clonotype. The V call is TRBV20-1, the J call TRBJ1-4, with a possible D match to TRBD1 (5 bases). Trimming stripped 7 bases from V and 1 base from J, with 13 bases between. CDR3 size: 14 residues. Germline CDR1 and CDR2: DFQATT and SNEGSKA (reference sequence). The CDR3 spells CSVPMGETNEKLFF. The CDR3 DNA sequence: TGCAGTGTCCCTATGGGGGAAACTAATGAAAAACTGTTTTTT.

This clonotype was detected many times. The gene calls are TRBV14 and TRBJ1-2; the D gene is possibly TRBD1 (5 bases). The CDR3 consists of 12 residues. Trimming took off 8 bases at V and 3 bases at J, with 10 bases between the two ends. Germline-derived CDR1 and CDR2 are SGHDN and FVKESK. The CDR3, as DNA: TGTGCCAGCCGGAGAGGGGACTATGGCTACACCTTC. It codes for CASRRGDYGYTF.

This clonotype was counted at least ten times. The V and J genes are TRBV12-3 or TRBV12-4 and TRBJ2-4, with 7 bases that match TRBD2. The CDR3 is made up of 15 amino acids. V lost 4 bases and J lost 0; bases outside the gene matches: 3. CDR3 bases: TGTGCCAGCAGTTGGGGGGGATTAGCCAAAAACATTCAGTACTTC. Protein sequence: CASSWGGLAKNIQYF.

A few counts support this clonotype. V gene TRBV7-9 combines with J gene TRBJ1-2, with D possibly being TRBD1 (6 bases). Trimming left V 3 bases short and J 2 bases short, with 16 bases between. The CDR3 contains 16 residues. The germline CDR1 and CDR2 sequences are SEHNR and FQNEAQ (reference sequence). DNA of the CDR3: TGTGCCAGCAGCTTGTACGGGACACCGGACAACTATGGCTACACCTTC. Its protein product is CASSLYGTPDNYGYTF. The full variable domain, its missing parts supplied by reference TRBV7-9 and TRBJ1-2, is DTGVSQNPRHKITKRGQNVTFRCDPISEHNRLYWYRQTLGQGPEFLTYFQNEAQLEKSRLLSDRFSAERPKGSFSTLEIQRTEQGDSAMYLCASSLYGTPDNYGYTFGSGTRLTVV.

This clonotype has at least ten counts. CDR3 nucleotides: TGCGCCAGCAGCTTGGGACAGGTGGCCGGGGAGCTGTTTTTT. It translates to CASSLGQVAGELFF. The chain links TRBV5-1 to TRBJ2-2; possible D gene TRBD1, 6 bases. The CDR3 has 14 residues. V lost 0 bases to trimming and J lost 6 bases, with 9 bases between them. Germline V CDR1 and CDR2: SGHRS, YFSETQ.

The chain links TRBV5-1 to TRBJ2-7, with TRBD1 matching over 9 bases. CDR3 size: 14 residues. The V gene end was trimmed by 4 bases and the J gene end by 5 bases; junction bases not matched to a gene: 7. The germline V gene encodes CDR1 SGHRS and CDR2 YFSETQ. CDR3 sequence reads: CASSAGDRADEQYF. CDR3 DNA sequence: TGCGCCAGCAGCGCGGGGGACAGGGCTGACGAGCAGTACTTC.

This clonotype was counted between two and nine times. This chain connects TRBV5-4 to TRBJ1-1; unclear D gene. V lost 3 bases and J 1 base, leaving 13 bases between the germline ends. CDR1 SGHNT and CDR2 YYREEE come from the germline V gene (reference sequence). The CDR3 length is 15 residues. CDR3 protein: CASSSTSGRNTEAFF. DNA of the CDR3: TGTGCCAGCAGCTCTACGTCCGGGAGGAACACTGAAGCTTTCTTT.

This clonotype was counted at least ten times. The rearrangement joins TRBV28 to TRBJ2-7, with D unresolved. V was clipped by 8 bases and J by 2 bases, with 16 bases between them. Germline assignment: CDR1 MDHEN and CDR2 SYDVKM. The CDR3 length is 14 residues. The chain's CDR3 is CASHRIDRAYEQYF. The DNA of the CDR3 is TGTGCCAGCCACAGAATCGACCGAGCCTACGAGCAGTACTTC.